Each of the 4 T cell receptor beta chains below was sequenced from the same sample in a study of T-cell memory formation after mild COVID-19. TCRdb re-called the 5' RACE reads with MiXCR, one entry per CDR3 protein. The sample yields around 530,000 distinct CDR3 sequences, about 20% seen once. Sequencing input: PBMCs or a T cell subset sorted from them (not recorded which). These TCRs come from an adult woman who had mild COVID-19 (a few samples of this study predate the infection). Cell type and time point are not known.

CDR3 nucleotide sequence: TGTGCCAGCAGTGAATCCGGCAACCGGGACAGGAGTATTCCCGTTTTCTACGAGCAGTACTTC. It codes for CASSESGNRDRSIPVFYEQYF. This sequence joins TRBV25-1 and TRBJ2-7; 8 bases map to TRBD1. CDR1 MGHDK and CDR2 SYGVNS come from the germline V gene. The CDR3 contains 21 residues. V was clipped by 1 base and J by 3 bases; unmatched bases: 23.

The chain has TRBV7-9 and TRBJ2-1; D not certain. Between the trimmed V and J ends, which lost 5 bases and 8 bases, there was a span of 10 bases. This CDR3 is 12 amino acids long. Germline lookup yields CDR1 SEHNR and CDR2 FQNEAQ (reference sequence). The CDR3 DNA reads TGTGCCAGCAGCACACTCTGGGATGAGCAGTTCTTC. Amino acid sequence: CASSTLWDEQFF. The whole variable domain, filled in from reference TRBV7-9 and TRBJ2-1, reads DTGVSQNPRHKITKRGQNVTFRCDPISEHNRLYWYRQTLGQGPEFLTYFQNEAQLEKSRLLSDRFSAERPKGSFSTLEIQRTEQGDSAMYLCASSTLWDEQFFGPGTRLTVL.

The chain is built from TRBV12-3 or TRBV12-4 and TRBJ1-1; no clear D gene. This CDR3 contains 12 residues. Trimming removed 11 bases at V and 1 base at J, with 11 bases between. CDR3 protein: CAHEGWNTEAFF. The CDR3 DNA is TGTGCCCATGAGGGCTGGAACACTGAAGCTTTCTTT.

The genes are TRBV12-3 or TRBV12-4 and TRBJ1-5; D unresolved. This CDR3 has 14 amino acids. Trimming cost V 6 bases and J 1 base, with 10 bases left between them. The CDR3 here is CASRWAESNQPQHF. The CDR3 region has the DNA TGTGCCAGCAGGTGGGCGGAGAGCAATCAGCCCCAGCATTTT.